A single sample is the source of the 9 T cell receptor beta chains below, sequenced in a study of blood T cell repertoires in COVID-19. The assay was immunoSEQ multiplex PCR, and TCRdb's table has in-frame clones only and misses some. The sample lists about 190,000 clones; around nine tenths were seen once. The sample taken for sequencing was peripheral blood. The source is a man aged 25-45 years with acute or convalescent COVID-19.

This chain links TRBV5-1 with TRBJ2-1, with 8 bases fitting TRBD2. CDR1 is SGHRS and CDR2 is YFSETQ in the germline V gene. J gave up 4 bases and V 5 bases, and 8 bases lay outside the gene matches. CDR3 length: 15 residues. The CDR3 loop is CASRSGGKSYNEQFF. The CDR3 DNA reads TGCGCCAGCAGAAGCGGGGGAAAAAGTTACAATGAGCAGTTCTTC.

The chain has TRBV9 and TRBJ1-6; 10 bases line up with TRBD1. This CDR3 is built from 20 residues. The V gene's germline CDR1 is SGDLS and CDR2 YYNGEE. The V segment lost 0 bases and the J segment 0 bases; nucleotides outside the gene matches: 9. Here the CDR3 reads CASSVGSGQGISSYNSPLHF. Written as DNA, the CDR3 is TGTGCCAGCAGCGTAGGATCGGGACAGGGGATAAGCTCCTATAATTCACCCCTCCACTTT.

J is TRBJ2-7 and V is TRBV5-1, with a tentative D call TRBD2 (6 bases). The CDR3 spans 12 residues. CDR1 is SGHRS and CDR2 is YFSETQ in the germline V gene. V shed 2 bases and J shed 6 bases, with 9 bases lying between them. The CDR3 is CASSFLGGEQYF. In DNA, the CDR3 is TGCGCCAGCAGCTTCTTGGGGGGCGAGCAGTACTTC.

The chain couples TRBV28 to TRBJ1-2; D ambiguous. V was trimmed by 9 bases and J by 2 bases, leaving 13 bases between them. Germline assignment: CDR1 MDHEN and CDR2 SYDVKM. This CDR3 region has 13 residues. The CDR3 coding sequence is TGTGCCAGTAGCCGCCCCACGAACTATGGCTACACCTTC. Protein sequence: CASSRPTNYGYTF.

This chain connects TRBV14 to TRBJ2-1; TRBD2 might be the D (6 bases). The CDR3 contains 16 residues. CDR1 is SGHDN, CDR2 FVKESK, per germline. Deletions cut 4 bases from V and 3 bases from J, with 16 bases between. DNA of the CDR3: TGTGCCAGCAGCCCCGGCGGTAGCGGTTACTACAATGAGCAGTTCTTC. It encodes CASSPGGSGYYNEQFF.

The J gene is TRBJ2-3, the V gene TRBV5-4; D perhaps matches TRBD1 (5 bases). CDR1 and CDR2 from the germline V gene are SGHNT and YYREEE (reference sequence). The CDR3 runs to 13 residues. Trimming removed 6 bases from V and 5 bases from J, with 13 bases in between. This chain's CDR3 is CASMLGPGDTQYF. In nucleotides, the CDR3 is TGTGCCAGCATGTTGGGGCCGGGAGATACGCAGTATTTT.

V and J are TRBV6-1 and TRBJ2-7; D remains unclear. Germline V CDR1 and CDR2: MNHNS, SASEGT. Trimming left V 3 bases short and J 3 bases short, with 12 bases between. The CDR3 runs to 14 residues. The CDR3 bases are TGTGCCAGCAGTGACGAGGTGACTCGCTACGAGCAGTACTTC. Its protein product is CASSDEVTRYEQYF.

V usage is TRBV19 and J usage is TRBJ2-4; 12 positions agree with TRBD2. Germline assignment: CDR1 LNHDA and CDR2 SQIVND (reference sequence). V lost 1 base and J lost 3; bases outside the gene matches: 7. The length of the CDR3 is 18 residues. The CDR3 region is CASSIGGLAGGIKNIQYF. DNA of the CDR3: TGTGCCAGTAGTATAGGGGGACTAGCGGGTGGTATCAAAAACATTCAGTACTTC. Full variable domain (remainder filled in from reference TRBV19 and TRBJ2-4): DGGITQSPKYLFRKEGQNVTLSCEQNLNHDAMYWYRQDPGQGLRLIYYSQIVNDFQKGDIAEGYSVSREKKESFPLTVTSAQKNPTAFYLCASSIGGLAGGIKNIQYFGAGTRLSVL.

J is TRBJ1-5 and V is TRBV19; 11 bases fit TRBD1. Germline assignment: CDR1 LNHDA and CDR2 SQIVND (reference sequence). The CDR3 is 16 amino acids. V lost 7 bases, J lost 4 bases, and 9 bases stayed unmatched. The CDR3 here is CASKSQGQGVNQPQHF. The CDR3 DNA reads TGTGCCAGTAAGTCACAGGGACAGGGGGTAAATCAGCCCCAGCATTTT.